The T cell receptor beta chain described here comes from a study of beta chain features in type 1 diabetes. Study-level results: Patients' naive, central memory and Treg TCRB repertoires seemed closer to one another than those of healthy donors.

In its sample, this clone was seen a few times. The antigen is not known. Populations isolated by sorting all had purity greater than 95%. Of the isolated RNA, all was reverse transcribed, and so the sequenced material was expressed TCRB transcripts. Profiled with immunoSEQ multiplex PCR; TCRdb holds only in-frame clones, not every one. The table records fewer than 400,000 clones, around 8% of them present only once. The sequence came from a woman aged 18-30 years in good health. Sequenced material: central memory CD4+ T cells from blood.

The CDR3 is CASSQDPTGGVYGYTF. CDR3 nucleotide sequence: TGCGCCAGCAGCCAAGATCCGACAGGGGGCGTTTATGGCTACACCTTC. This rearrangement joins TRBV4-3 to TRBJ1-2; TRBD1 aligns across 10 bases. The CDR3 totals 16 residues. Germline CDR1 and CDR2: LGHNA and YSLEER. The V gene end was trimmed by 0 bases and the J gene end by 5 bases; junction bases not matched to a gene: 6.